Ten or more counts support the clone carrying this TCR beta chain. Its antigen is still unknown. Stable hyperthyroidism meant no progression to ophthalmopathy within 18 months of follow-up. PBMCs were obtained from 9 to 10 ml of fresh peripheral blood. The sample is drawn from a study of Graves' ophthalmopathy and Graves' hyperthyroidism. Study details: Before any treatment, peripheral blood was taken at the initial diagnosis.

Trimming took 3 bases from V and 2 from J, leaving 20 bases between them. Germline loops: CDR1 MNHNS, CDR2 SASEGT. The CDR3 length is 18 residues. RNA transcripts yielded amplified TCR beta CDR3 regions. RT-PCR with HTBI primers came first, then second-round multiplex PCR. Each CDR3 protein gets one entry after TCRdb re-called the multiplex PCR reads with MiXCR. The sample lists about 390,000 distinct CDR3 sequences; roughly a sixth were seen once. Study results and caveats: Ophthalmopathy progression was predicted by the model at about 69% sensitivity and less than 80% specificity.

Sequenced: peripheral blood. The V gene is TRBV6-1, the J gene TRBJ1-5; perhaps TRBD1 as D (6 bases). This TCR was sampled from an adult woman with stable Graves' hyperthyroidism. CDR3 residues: CASSEEGVGFEGNQPQHF. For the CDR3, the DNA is TGTGCCAGCAGTGAGGAGGGGGTGGGATTCGAGGGCAATCAGCCCCAGCATTTT.